One sample yielded the 10 T cell receptor beta chains listed below, sequenced in a study of T-cell reconstitution after alpha-beta-depleted transplantation in children. Unique molecular identifiers were incorporated into the prepared TCRbeta library. TCRdb analysed the PCR reads with MiXCR anew, one entry per CDR3 protein. In the table there are roughly 350,000 distinct CDR3 sequences, 10% of which are singletons. The source material was PBMCs from the stem cell graft donor, sampled from the stem cell graft. The receptors come from a human donor who donated a stem cell graft to a child with acute lymphoblastic leukemia.

J is TRBJ1-1 and V is TRBV27, with a possible D match to TRBD1 (5 bases). V gave up 2 bases and J gave up 4 bases, with 11 bases separating them. This CDR3 is built from 14 residues. Germline values: CDR1 MNHEY, CDR2 SMNVEV (reference sequence). CDR3 DNA: TGTGCCAGCAGTTTAGGTGGGGGGAGCACTGAAGCTTTCTTT. It encodes CASSLGGGSTEAFF.

A few counts support this clonotype. This chain joins TRBV20-1 and TRBJ2-1; 8 bases line up with TRBD2. Germline trimming cut 1 base from V and 4 bases from J; bases unmatched to any gene: 15. Per the germline V gene, CDR1 is DFQATT and CDR2 is SNEGSKA (reference sequence). The CDR3 runs to 18 residues. CDR3 residues: CSARGPHFRREGYNEQFF. DNA for the CDR3: TGCAGTGCTAGAGGCCCTCATTTTCGTCGGGAGGGATACAATGAGCAGTTCTTC.

V usage is TRBV5-5 and J usage is TRBJ1-6, with D maybe TRBD1 (5 bases). Germline V gene data show CDR1 as SGHKS and CDR2 as YYEKEE (reference sequence). The V end was cut by 0 bases, the J end by 7 bases, with 14 bases between. The CDR3 is made up of 16 amino acids. The CDR3: CASSLAEGLLNSPLHF. DNA for the CDR3: TGTGCCAGCAGCTTGGCGGAGGGACTCTTGAATTCACCCCTCCACTTT.

V and J are TRBV7-9 and TRBJ2-1; TRBD2 aligns across 13 bases. The CDR3 contains 15 residues. Germline CDR1 reads SEHNR; CDR2 reads FQNEAQ (reference sequence). The V gene end was trimmed by 2 bases and the J gene end by 10 bases; junction bases not matched to a gene: 5. CDR3 in DNA: TGTGCCAGCAGCTTATCCGGACTAGCGGGAGACGAGCAGTTCTTC. It yields the protein CASSLSGLAGDEQFF.

V usage is TRBV13 and J usage is TRBJ2-1, with 8 positions matching TRBD2. This CDR3 has 15 residues. V trimming: 1 base; J trimming: 7 bases; junction bases outside the gene matches: 6. Germline values: CDR1 PRHDT, CDR2 FYEKMQ (reference sequence). CDR3 residues: CASSLDPGGPNEQFF. In DNA, the CDR3 is TGTGCCAGCAGCTTAGATCCGGGAGGGCCTAATGAGCAGTTCTTC.

This chain connects TRBV5-1 to TRBJ2-3; 9 bases fit TRBD2. Germline V gene data show CDR1 as SGHRS and CDR2 as YFSETQ. The V gene end was trimmed by 5 bases and the J gene end by 6 bases; junction bases not matched to a gene: 10. This CDR3 has 15 residues. CDR3 residues: CASSDRLAEGDTQYF. For the CDR3, the DNA is TGCGCCAGCAGTGACCGACTAGCGGAGGGTGATACGCAGTATTTT.

The table lists this clonotype with a few counts. The V gene is TRBV7-9, the J gene TRBJ1-1, with no clear D. With 5 bases removed from V and 1 base from J, the gap between germline ends came to 14 bases. This CDR3 spans 15 amino acids. Germline assignment: CDR1 SEHNR and CDR2 FQNEAQ (reference sequence). The CDR3 is CASSPHLTGNTEAFF. The CDR3 region has the DNA TGTGCCAGCAGCCCTCACCTGACGGGGAACACTGAAGCTTTCTTT. Full variable domain (missing parts from reference TRBV7-9 and TRBJ1-1): DTGVSQNPRHKITKRGQNVTFRCDPISEHNRLYWYRQTLGQGPEFLTYFQNEAQLEKSRLLSDRFSAERPKGSFSTLEIQRTEQGDSAMYLCASSPHLTGNTEAFFGQGTRLTVV.

CDR3 region: CASRRTEINYEQYF. The CDR3 bases are TGTGCCAGCAGACGGACGGAAATAAACTACGAGCAGTACTTC. The chain joins TRBV6-2 or TRBV6-3 to TRBJ2-7; D gene unclear. Trimming left V 6 bases short and J 3 bases short, with 15 bases between. Germline CDR1 and CDR2: MNHEY and SVGEGT. This CDR3 contains 14 residues.

This clonotype was seen a handful of times. The chain joins TRBV12-2 to TRBJ2-1; the table names TRBD1, a call not compared with the DNA. TRBV12-2 is a pseudogene segment. This CDR3 is 15 amino acids long. The CDR3 region has the DNA TGTGCAAGTCGCCCCGGGCGACTAAGGGGCCATGAGCAGTTCTTC. This translates into CASRPGRLRGHEQFF.

This clonotype was counted many times. The chain employs TRBV7-8 and TRBJ2-2, with TRBD1 identical over 9 bases. CDR1 and CDR2 from the germline V gene are SGHVS and FQNEAQ. V was clipped by 5 bases and J by 5 bases; unmatched bases: 9. The CDR3 is made up of 16 amino acids. The CDR3, as DNA: TGTGCCAGCAGCCCCCAAGGGACAGGGCGGACCGGGGAGCTGTTTTTT. Translated, it gives CASSPQGTGRTGELFF.